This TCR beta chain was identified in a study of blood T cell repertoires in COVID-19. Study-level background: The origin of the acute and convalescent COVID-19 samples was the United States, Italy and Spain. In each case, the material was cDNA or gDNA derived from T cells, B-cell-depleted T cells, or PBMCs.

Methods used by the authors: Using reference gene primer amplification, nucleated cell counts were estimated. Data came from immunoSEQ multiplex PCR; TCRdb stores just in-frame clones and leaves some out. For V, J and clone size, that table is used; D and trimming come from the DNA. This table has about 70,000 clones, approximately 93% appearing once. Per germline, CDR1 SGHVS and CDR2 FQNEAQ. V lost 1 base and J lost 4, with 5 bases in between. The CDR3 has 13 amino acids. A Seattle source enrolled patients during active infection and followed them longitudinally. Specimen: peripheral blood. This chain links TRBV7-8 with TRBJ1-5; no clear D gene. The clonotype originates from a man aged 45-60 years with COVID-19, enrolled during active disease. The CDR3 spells CASSLEPNQPQHF. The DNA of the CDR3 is TGTGCCAGCAGCTTAGAGCCAAATCAGCCCCAGCATTTT.